The clone carrying this T cell receptor beta chain showed up many times. The antigen is not known. Per germline, CDR1 SGDLS and CDR2 YYNGEE. The V end lost 1 base, the J end lost 3 bases, and 13 bases lay between the germline ends. The CDR3 has 15 amino acids. The data stem from a study of OX40 agonist ivuxolimab in advanced cancers. Study conclusions and caveats: Doses of 0.1 to 3.0 mg/kg were accompanied by clonal expansion of CD4+ and CD8+ blood T cells by week 6.

The repertoire was sequenced with immunoSEQ multiplex PCR; TCRdb's copy has only in-frame clones and lacks some. The sample contains tens of thousands of clones, around 89% of which appear only once. Sequenced material: CD4+ or CD8+ T cells sorted from blood, taken in a trial of the OX40 agonist ivuxolimab. The clonotype comes from an adult with an advanced solid tumor such as melanoma, head and neck, liver or kidney cancer. This chain joins TRBV9 and TRBJ2-5; D may correspond to TRBD1 or TRBD2 (5 bases each). The CDR3 protein is CASSVTGRAKETQYF. The CDR3, as DNA: TGTGCCAGCAGCGTAACGGGACGAGCTAAAGAGACCCAGTACTTC.